The clone carrying this T cell receptor beta chain has only a few counts. Its target is unknown. No conserved phenylalanine or tryptophan is present at the end of the CDR3, so a read error is the likely explanation. The DNA is left out, because the CDR3 cannot be placed on it with certainty; the CDR3 is given as TCRdb lists it. The data belong to a study of cytomegalovirus exposure and HLA in healthy donors. Study overall: Around 80 million unique TCRs from HLA-typed donors were held in an early data release. Study outcomes and limitations: The number of N-insertions in an Asian-associated ancestry cluster was reportedly below the approximately 700-donor mean in a later analysis.

A multiplex PCR was run with 60 Vbeta primers and 13 Jbeta primers. Measured with immunoSEQ multiplex PCR; TCRdb has only the in-frame clones, and not every one. This repertoire shows roughly 84,000 clones, about 80% found once; its top ten account for about 3.5%. The specimen was PBMCs. The source is a man aged 50-60 years in good health and CMV-seronegative.

CDR3 protein: CASSFDRLLYI. J is TRBJ1-2 and V is TRBV7-2; TRBD1 reflects the table's D call only, with no check against the DNA. Germline V gives CDR1 SGHTA, CDR2 FQGNSA. The CDR3 is 11 residues long, counting both termini.